The present entry profiles one T cell receptor (beta chain) with its context. The antigen is not known. A multiplex PCR was run with 60 Vbeta primers and 13 Jbeta primers. Profiled with immunoSEQ multiplex PCR; TCRdb holds only in-frame clones, not every one. The repertoire holds about 250,000 clones, with about nine tenths as singletons. The sample originates from a study of cytomegalovirus exposure and HLA in healthy donors. Regarding the study as a whole: A later analysis linked a missense variant in DCLRE1C to the trimming of TCR beta V and J genes. A later analysis linked 15,000 to 20,000 TCR beta sequences to HLA alleles at 0.05 false discovery rate.

V shed 0 bases and J shed 6 bases, with 11 bases lying between them. CDR1 and CDR2 (germline): MGHDK, SYGVNS. The CDR3 consists of 14 residues. The chain joins TRBV25-1 to TRBJ1-2; possible D gene TRBD1, 6 bases. The sequencing input was PBMCs. This sequence was found in a girl aged 2-10 years in good health and CMV-seronegative. CDR3 sequence: CASSEYGGGDGYTF. CDR3 DNA sequence: TGTGCCAGCAGTGAATACGGAGGGGGGGATGGCTACACCTTC.